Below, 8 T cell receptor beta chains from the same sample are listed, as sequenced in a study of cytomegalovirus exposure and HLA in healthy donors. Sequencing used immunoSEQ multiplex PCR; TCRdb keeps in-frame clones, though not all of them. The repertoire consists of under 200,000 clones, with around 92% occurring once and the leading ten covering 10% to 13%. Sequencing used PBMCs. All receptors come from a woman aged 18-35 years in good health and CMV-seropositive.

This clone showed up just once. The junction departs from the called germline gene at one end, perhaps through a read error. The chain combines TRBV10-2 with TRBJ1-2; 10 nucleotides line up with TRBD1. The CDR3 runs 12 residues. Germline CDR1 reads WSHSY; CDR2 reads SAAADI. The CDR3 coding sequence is TGCGCCAGCAGTGAGTCCGGGACAGGGGCCCCCTTC. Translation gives CASSESGTGAPF.

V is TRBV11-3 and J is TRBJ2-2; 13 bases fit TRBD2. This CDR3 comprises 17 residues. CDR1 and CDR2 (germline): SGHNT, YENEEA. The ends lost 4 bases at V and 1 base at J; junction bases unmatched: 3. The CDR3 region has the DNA TGTGCCAGCAGCTCGGGACTAGCGGGGCTGAACACCGGGGAGCTGTTTTTT. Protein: CASSSGLAGLNTGELFF.

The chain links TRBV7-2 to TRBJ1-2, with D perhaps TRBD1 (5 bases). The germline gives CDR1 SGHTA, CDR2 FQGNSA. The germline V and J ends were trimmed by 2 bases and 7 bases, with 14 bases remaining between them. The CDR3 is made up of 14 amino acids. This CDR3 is CASSLRLGEGGYTF. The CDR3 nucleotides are TGTGCCAGCAGCTTACGGTTAGGGGAAGGTGGCTACACCTTC.

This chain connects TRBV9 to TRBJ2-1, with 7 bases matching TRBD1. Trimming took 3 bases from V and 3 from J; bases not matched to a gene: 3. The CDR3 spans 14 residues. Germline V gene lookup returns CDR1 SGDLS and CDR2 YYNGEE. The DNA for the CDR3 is TGTGCCAGCAGCGGGACAGGAGACTACAATGAGCAGTTCTTC. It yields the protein CASSGTGDYNEQFF.

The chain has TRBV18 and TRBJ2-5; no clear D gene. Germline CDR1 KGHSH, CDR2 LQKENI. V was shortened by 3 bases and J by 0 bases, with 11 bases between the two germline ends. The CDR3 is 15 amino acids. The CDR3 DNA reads TGTGCCAGCTCACCTTTCTGGAGAGACCAAGAGACCCAGTACTTC. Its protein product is CASSPFWRDQETQYF.

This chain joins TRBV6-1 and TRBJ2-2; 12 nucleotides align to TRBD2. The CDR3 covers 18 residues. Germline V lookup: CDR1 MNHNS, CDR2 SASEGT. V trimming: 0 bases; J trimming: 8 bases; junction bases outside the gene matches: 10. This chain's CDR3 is CASSEAGTSGWVTGELFF. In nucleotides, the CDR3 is TGTGCCAGCAGTGAAGCGGGGACTAGCGGGTGGGTCACTGGGGAGCTGTTTTTT.

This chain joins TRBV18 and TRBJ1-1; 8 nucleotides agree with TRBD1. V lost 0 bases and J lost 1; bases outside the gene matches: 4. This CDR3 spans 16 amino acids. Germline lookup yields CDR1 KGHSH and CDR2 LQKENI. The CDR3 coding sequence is TGTGCCAGCTCACCACCCGGGGGACAGGAGAACACTGAAGCTTTCTTT. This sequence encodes CASSPPGGQENTEAFF.

DNA for the CDR3: TGCGCCAGCAGCTTGGTCGTGGGAGTGTTTAACGAGCAGTACTTC. As protein: CASSLVVGVFNEQYF. The chain links TRBV5-1 to TRBJ2-7; weak D call: TRBD2 (5 bases). Germline CDR1 and CDR2: SGHRS and YFSETQ. CDR3 length equals 15 residues. The V and J ends lost 0 bases and 5 bases respectively, with 15 bases between them.